One T cell receptor beta chain is described in this entry. This CDR3 region has 16 residues. J gave up 2 bases and V 5 bases, and 6 bases lay outside the gene matches. The germline V gene encodes CDR1 SGHAT and CDR2 FQNNGV. The data originate from a study of glioma-infiltrating T cells after dendritic cell vaccination. Study-wide background: At biweekly intervals, patients got three intradermal dendritic cell vaccine injections.

Input was approximately 1.8 ug genomic DNA, or all available if less. Using immunoSEQ multiplex PCR, the repertoire was profiled, and TCRdb retains in-frame clones only, with some absent. Of fewer than 70,000 clones listed, more than 70% were seen once; the top ten hold about 9%. Time point in this sample: after dendritic cell vaccination, including at tumor progression/relapse. V usage is TRBV11-2 and J usage is TRBJ1-6, with 7 bases lining up with TRBD1. This TCR came from a human donor with glioblastoma. The input for sequencing was blood, taken after dendritic cell vaccination. The CDR3 spells CASSAPTGTYNSPLHF. The DNA for the CDR3 is TGTGCCAGCAGCGCCCCGACAGGGACCTATAATTCACCCCTCCACTTT. The complete variable domain, with remaining parts taken from reference TRBV11-2 and TRBJ1-6, reads EAGVAQSPRYKIIEKRQSVAFWCNPISGHATLYWYQQILGQGPKLLIQFQNNGVVDDSQLPKDRFSAERLKGVDSTLKIQPAKLEDSAVYLCASSAPTGTYNSPLHFGNGTRLTVT.